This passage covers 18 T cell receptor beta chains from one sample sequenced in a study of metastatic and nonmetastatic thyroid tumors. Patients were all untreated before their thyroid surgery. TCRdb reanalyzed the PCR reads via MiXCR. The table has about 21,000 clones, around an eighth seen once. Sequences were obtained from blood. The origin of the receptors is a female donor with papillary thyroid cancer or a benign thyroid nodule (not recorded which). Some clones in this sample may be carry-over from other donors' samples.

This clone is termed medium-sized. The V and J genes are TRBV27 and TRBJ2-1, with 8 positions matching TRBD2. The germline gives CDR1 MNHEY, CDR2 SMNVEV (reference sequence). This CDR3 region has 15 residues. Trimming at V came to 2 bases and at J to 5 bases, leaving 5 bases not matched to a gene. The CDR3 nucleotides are TGTGCCAGCAGTTTACGGCTAGCGGGCCACAATGAGCAGTTCTTC. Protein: CASSLRLAGHNEQFF.

The CDR3: CASSSPQGVEETQYF. The CDR3 DNA is TGTGCCAGCAGTTCCCCCCAGGGAGTGGAGGAGACCCAGTACTTC. This rearrangement joins TRBV28 to TRBJ2-5, with D perhaps TRBD1 or TRBD2 (5 bases each). This CDR3 comprises 15 residues. The germline V and J ends were trimmed by 4 bases and 5 bases, with 17 bases remaining between them. The germline V gene has CDR1 MDHEN and CDR2 SYDVKM.

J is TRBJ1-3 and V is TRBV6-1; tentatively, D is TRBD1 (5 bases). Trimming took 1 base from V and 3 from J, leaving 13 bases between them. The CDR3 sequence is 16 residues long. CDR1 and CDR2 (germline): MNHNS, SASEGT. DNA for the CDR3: TGTGCCAGCAGTGAAGGATCCTTGGGGGGTGGAAACACCATATATTTT. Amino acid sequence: CASSEGSLGGGNTIYF.

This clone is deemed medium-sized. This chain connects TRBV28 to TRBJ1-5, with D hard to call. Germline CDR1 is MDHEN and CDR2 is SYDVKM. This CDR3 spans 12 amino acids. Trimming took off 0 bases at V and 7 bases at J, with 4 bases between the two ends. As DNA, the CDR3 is TGTGCCAGCAGTTTATGGCAACAGCCCCAGCATTTT. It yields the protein CASSLWQQPQHF. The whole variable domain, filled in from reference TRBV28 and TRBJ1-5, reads DVKVTQSSRYLVKRTGEKVFLECVQDMDHENMFWYRQDPGLGLRLIYFSYDVKMKEKGDIPEGYSVSREKKERFSLILESASTNQTSMYLCASSLWQQPQHFGDGTRLSIL.

CDR3 nucleotide sequence: TGTGCCAGCGGCCCCCGTCTAGTGGGCGCCTTAGTAGGCTACACCTTC. This translates into CASGPRLVGALVGYTF. The chain links TRBV2 to TRBJ1-2; D ambiguous. CDR1 SNHLY and CDR2 FYNNEI come from the germline V gene. The CDR3 is 16 amino acids. Trimming removed 8 bases from V and 8 bases from J, with 27 bases in between.

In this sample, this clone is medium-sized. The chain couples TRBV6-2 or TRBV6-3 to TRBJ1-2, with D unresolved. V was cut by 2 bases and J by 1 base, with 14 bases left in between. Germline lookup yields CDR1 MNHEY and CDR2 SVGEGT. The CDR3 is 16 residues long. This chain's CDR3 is CASSYDGRTNNYGYTF. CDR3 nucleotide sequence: TGTGCCAGCAGTTACGACGGGAGAACCAATAACTATGGCTACACCTTC.

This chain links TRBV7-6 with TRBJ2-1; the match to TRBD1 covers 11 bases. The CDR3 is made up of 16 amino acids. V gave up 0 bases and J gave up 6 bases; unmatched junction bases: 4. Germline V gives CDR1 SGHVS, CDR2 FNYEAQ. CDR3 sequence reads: CASSLAVGTGGNEQFF. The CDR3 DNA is TGTGCCAGCAGCTTAGCGGTAGGGACAGGGGGCAATGAGCAGTTCTTC.

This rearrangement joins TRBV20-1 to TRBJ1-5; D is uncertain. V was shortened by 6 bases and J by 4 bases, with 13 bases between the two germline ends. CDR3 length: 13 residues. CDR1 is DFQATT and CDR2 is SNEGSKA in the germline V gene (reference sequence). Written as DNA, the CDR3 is TGCAGTGCAAACTATCGCGGTAATCAGCCCCAGCATTTT. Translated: CSANYRGNQPQHF.

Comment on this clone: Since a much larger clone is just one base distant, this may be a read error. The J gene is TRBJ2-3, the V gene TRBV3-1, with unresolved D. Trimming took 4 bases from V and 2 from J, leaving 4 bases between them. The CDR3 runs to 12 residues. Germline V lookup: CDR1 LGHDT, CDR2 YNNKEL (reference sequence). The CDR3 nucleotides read TGTGCCAGCAGCCGAGACACAGATACGCAGTATTTT. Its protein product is CASSRDTDTQYF.

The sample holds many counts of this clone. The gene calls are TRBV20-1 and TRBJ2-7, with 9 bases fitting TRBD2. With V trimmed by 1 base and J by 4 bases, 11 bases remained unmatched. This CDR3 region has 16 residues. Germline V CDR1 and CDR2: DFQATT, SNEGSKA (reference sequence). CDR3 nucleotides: TGCAGTGCTAGAGTAGAAAGCGGGGGGCCCAGGTACGAGCAGTACTTC. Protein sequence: CSARVESGGPRYEQYF.

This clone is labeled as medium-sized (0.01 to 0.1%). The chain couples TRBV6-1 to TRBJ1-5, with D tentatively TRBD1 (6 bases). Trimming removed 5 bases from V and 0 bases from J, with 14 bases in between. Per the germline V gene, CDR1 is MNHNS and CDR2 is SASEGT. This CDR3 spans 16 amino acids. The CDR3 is CASSRTDTVSNQPQHF. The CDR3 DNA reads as TGTGCCAGCAGTAGGACAGATACCGTTAGCAATCAGCCCCAGCATTTT.

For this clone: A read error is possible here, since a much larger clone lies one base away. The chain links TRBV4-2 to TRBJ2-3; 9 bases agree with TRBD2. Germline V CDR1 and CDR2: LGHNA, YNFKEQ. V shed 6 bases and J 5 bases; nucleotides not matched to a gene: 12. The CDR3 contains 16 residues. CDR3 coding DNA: TGTGCCAGCAGTCCCGGAGCGGGGGGTTTCATAGATACGCAGTATTTT. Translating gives CASSPGAGGFIDTQYF.

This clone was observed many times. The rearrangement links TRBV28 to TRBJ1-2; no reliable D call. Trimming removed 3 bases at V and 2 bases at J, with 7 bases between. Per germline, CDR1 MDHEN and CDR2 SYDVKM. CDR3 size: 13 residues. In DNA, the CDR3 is TGTGCCAGCAGTTTCGGAGGGAACTATGGCTACACCTTC. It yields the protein CASSFGGNYGYTF.

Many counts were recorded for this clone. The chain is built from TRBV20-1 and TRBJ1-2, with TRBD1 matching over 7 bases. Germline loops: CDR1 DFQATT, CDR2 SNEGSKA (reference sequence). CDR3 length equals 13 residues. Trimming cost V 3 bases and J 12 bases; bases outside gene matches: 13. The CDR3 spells CSASSTGLLLDTF. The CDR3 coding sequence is TGCAGTGCTAGCTCGACAGGGCTCCTTTTGGACACCTTC.

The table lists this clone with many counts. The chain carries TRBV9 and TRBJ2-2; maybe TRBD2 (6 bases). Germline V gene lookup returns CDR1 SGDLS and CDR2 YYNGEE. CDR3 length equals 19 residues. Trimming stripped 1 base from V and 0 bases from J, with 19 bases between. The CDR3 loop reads CASSVSPRGGMANTGELFF. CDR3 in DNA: TGTGCCAGCAGCGTAAGTCCTCGTGGGGGGATGGCGAACACCGGGGAGCTGTTTTTT.

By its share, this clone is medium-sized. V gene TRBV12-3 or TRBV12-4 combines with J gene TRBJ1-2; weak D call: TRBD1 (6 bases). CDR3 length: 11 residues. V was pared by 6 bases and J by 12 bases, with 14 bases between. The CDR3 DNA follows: TGTGCCAGCAGCCGCGGGACATCCCACACCTTC. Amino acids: CASSRGTSHTF.

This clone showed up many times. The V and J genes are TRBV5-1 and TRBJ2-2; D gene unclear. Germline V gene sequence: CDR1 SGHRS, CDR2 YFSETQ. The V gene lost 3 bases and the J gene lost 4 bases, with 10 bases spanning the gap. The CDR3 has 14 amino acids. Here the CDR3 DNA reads TGCGCCAGCAGCTATGCCCCTTCCACCGGGGAGCTGTTTTTT. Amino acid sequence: CASSYAPSTGELFF.

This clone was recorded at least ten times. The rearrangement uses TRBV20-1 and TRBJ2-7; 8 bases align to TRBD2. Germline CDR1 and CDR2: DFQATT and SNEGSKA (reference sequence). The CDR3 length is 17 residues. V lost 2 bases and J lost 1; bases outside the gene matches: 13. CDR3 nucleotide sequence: TGCAGTGCTAGATCCGGCTCCTCGGGGGGGCTGTCCTACGAGCAGTACTTC. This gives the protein CSARSGSSGGLSYEQYF.